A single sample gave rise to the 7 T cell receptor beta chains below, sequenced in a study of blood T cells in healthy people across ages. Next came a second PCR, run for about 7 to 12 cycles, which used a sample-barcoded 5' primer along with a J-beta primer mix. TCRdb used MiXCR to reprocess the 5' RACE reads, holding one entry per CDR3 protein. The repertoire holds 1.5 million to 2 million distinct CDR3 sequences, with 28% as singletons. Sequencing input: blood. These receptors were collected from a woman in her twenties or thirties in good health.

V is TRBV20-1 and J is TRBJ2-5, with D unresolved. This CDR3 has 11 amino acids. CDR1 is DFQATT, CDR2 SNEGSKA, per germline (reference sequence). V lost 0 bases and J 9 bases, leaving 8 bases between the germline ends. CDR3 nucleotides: TGCAGTGCTAGAGACACCGGGTCCCAGTACTTC. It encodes CSARDTGSQYF.

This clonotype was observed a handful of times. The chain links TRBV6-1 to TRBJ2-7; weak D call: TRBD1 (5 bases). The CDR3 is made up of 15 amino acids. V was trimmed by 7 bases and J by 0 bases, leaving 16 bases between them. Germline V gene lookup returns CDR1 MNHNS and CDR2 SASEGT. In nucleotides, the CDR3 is TGTGCCAGCACCCGACGACAGCTCAGCTCCTACGAGCAGTACTTC. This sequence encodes CASTRRQLSSYEQYF.

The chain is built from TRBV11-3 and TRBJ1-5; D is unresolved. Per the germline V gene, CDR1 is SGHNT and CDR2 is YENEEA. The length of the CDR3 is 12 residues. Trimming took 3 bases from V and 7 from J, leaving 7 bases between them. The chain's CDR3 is CASSFEIQPQHF. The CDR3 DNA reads TGTGCCAGCAGCTTCGAGATACAGCCCCAGCATTTT.

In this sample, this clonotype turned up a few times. This chain's CDR3 is CSVEFSVTGELFF. Here the CDR3 DNA reads TGCAGCGTTGAATTTTCGGTAACCGGGGAGCTGTTTTTT. The chain combines TRBV29-1 with TRBJ2-2; D is undetermined. CDR1 is SQVTM, CDR2 ANQGSEA, per germline. V lost 2 bases and J 5 bases, leaving 9 bases between the germline ends. The CDR3 loop spans 13 amino acids.

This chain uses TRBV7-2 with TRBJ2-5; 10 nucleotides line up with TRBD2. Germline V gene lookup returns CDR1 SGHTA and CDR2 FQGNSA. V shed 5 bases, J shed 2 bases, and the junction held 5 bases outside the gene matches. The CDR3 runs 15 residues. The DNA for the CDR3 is TGTGCCAGCAGCCGGGCTAGCGGGAGACAAGAGACCCAGTACTTC. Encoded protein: CASSRASGRQETQYF. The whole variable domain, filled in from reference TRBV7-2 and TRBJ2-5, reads GAGVSQSPSNKVTEKGKDVELRCDPISGHTALYWYRQSLGQGLEFLIYFQGNSAPDKSGLPSDRFSAERTGGSVSTLTIQRTQQEDSAVYLCASSRASGRQETQYFGPGTRLLVL.

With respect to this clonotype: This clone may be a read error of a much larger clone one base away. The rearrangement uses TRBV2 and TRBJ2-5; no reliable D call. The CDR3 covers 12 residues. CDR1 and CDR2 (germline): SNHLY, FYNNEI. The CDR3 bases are TGTGCCAGCAGTGACACCCAAGAGACCCTGTACTTC. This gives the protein CASSDTQETLYF.

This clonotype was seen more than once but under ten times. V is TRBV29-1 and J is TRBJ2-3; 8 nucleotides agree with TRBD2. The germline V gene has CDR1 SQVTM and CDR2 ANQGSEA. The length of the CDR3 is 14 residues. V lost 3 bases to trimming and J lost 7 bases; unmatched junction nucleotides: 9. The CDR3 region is CSVDRGSGGNTQYF. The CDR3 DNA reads TGCAGCGTTGATAGGGGGAGCGGGGGCAATACGCAGTATTTT.